The clone carrying this TCR beta chain was seen repeatedly, ten times or more. Its antigen is still unknown. CDR1 and CDR2 from the germline V gene are SGHTA and FQGNSA. With V trimmed by 1 base and J by 12 bases, 2 bases remained unmatched. This CDR3 is built from 13 residues. The protocol was immunoSEQ multiplex PCR, while the TCRdb copy is restricted to in-frame clones and leaves out a portion. The repertoire yields 23,000 or so clones, none seen only once; the top ten contain roughly 7%. The sample is drawn from a study of T cells after posttransplantation cyclophosphamide. Study-wide points: Recipient CMV seropositivity and CMV reactivation strongly tracked TRB clonality. TRB overlap between skin or GI tissue T cells and blood was limited.

Sequenced input: PBMCs. This chain uses TRBV7-2 with TRBJ2-1, with TRBD2 matching over 11 bases. This TCR was recovered from a woman aged 55 to 70 in good health, CMV-negative, and a related stem cell transplant donor. CDR3 coding DNA: TGTGCCAGCAGCTTAGTACTAGCGGGAGTGCAGTTCTTC. Its translation is CASSLVLAGVQFF.